This T cell receptor beta chain was identified in a study of graft-versus-host responses after intestinal transplantation. Study-wide results and caveats: Ileal or blood samples showed some GvH clones first, and such clones were also found in recipient marrow.

The CDR3 totals 15 residues. CDR1 LGHNA and CDR2 YSLEER come from the germline V gene. V gave up 4 bases and J gave up 3 bases; unmatched junction bases: 5. The assay was immunoSEQ multiplex PCR, and TCRdb's table has in-frame clones only and misses some. Of 75,000 to 95,000 clones in the sample, about 93% were seen once. As for this clone: The antigen is not known.

The material sequenced was unstimulated CD8+ T cells sorted from spleen or lymph node cells, taken before intestinal transplant. The V gene is TRBV4-3, the J gene TRBJ1-1, with 10 nucleotides matching TRBD1. This sequence originates from a human donor who received an intestinal transplant. Here the CDR3 reads CASSRRTGGDTEAFF. In DNA, the CDR3 is TGCGCCAGCAGCCGCAGGACAGGGGGGGACACTGAAGCTTTCTTT.